Presented here are 9 T cell receptor beta chains from one specimen sequenced in a study of OX40 agonist ivuxolimab in advanced cancers. This table comes from immunoSEQ multiplex PCR, and its TCRdb copy is limited to in-frame clones, with some not included. The sample records about 89,000 clones, approximately 91% being singletons. The input for sequencing was CD4+ or CD8+ T cells sorted from blood, taken in a trial of the OX40 agonist ivuxolimab. These receptors originate from an adult with an advanced solid tumor such as melanoma, head and neck, liver or kidney cancer.

The V gene is TRBV13, the J gene TRBJ2-5, with D tentatively TRBD2 (6 bases). Germline CDR1 and CDR2: PRHDT and FYEKMQ (reference sequence). The CDR3 loop spans 14 amino acids. V dropped 7 bases and J dropped 3 bases, with 15 bases sitting between them. The CDR3 reads CASNSMGGEETQYF. In DNA, the CDR3 is TGTGCCAGCAACTCCATGGGCGGGGAAGAGACCCAGTACTTC.

The chain recombines TRBV9 with TRBJ1-1; 7 bases line up with TRBD1. This CDR3 contains 14 residues. Unmatched junction bases numbered 4, after V lost 0 bases and J lost 5 bases. Germline V gene data show CDR1 as SGDLS and CDR2 as YYNGEE. Here the CDR3 DNA reads TGTGCCAGCAGCGTAGGTAGGGGGCGGACTGAAGCTTTCTTT. Residues: CASSVGRGRTEAFF.

The table lists this clone with a count of one. The gene calls are TRBV10-1 and TRBJ1-1; 11 nucleotides agree with TRBD1. The V gene's germline CDR1 is WNHNN and CDR2 SYGVQD (reference sequence). The ends lost 3 bases at V and 7 bases at J; junction bases unmatched: 7. This CDR3 spans 15 amino acids. The DNA for the CDR3 is TGCGCCAGCAGTGAAGGTGCGGGACAGGGGGTTGAAGCTTTCTTT. Amino acid sequence: CASSEGAGQGVEAFF.

The V call is TRBV5-8, the J call TRBJ1-5, with 10 bases lining up with TRBD1. The CDR3 consists of 14 residues. J was trimmed by 6 bases and V by 5 bases; bases with no gene match: 5. Germline V gene data show CDR1 as SGHTS and CDR2 as YDEGEE. CDR3 sequence reads: CASRRTGGGQPQHF. In DNA, the CDR3 is TGTGCCAGCAGAAGGACAGGGGGAGGTCAGCCCCAGCATTTT.

The chain employs TRBV5-1 and TRBJ1-2; D remains ambiguous. This CDR3 spans 12 amino acids. The germline gives CDR1 SGHRS, CDR2 YFSETQ. The germline V and J ends were trimmed by 4 bases and 8 bases, with 12 bases remaining between them. This CDR3 is CASSPTKGGYTF. The DNA of the CDR3 is TGCGCCAGCAGCCCCACAAAGGGAGGCTACACCTTC. Full variable domain (rest looked up from reference TRBV5-1 and TRBJ1-2): KAGVTQTPRYLIKTRGQQVTLSCSPISGHRSVSWYQQTPGQGLQFLFEYFSETQRNKGNFPGRFSGRQFSNSRSEMNVSTLELGDSALYLCASSPTKGGYTFGSGTRLTVV.

The chain combines TRBV5-1 with TRBJ1-1; D might be TRBD1 (5 bases). The CDR3 loop spans 15 amino acids. V was trimmed by 1 base and J by 3 bases, leaving 13 bases between them. The V gene's germline CDR1 is SGHRS and CDR2 YFSETQ. CDR3 nucleotides: TGCGCCAGCAGCTTGATTTCAGGGAGAGACACTGAAGCTTTCTTT. As protein: CASSLISGRDTEAFF.

The chain has TRBV7-2 and TRBJ1-1; D is perhaps TRBD1 (6 bases). Germline V lookup: CDR1 SGHTA, CDR2 FQGNSA. V gave up 5 bases and J gave up 1 base, with 11 bases separating them. The CDR3 extends over 14 amino acids. CDR3 region: CASSTQQGNTEAFF. CDR3 in DNA: TGTGCCAGCAGCACCCAACAGGGGAACACTGAAGCTTTCTTT. The entire variable domain, with the rest obtained from reference TRBV7-2 and TRBJ1-1, is as follows: GAGVSQSPSNKVTEKGKDVELRCDPISGHTALYWYRQSLGQGLEFLIYFQGNSAPDKSGLPSDRFSAERTGGSVSTLTIQRTQQEDSAVYLCASSTQQGNTEAFFGQGTRLTVV.

The chain joins TRBV27 to TRBJ1-1, with TRBD1 identical over 7 bases. This CDR3 is 15 amino acids long. Per germline, CDR1 MNHEY and CDR2 SMNVEV (reference sequence). Germline trimming cut 7 bases from V and 1 base from J; bases unmatched to any gene: 9. The CDR3 reads CASTITGVRNTEAFF. CDR3 nucleotide sequence: TGTGCCAGCACTATTACAGGGGTGCGGAACACTGAAGCTTTCTTT.

The rearrangement uses TRBV6-6 and TRBJ2-1; D remains ambiguous. The CDR3 spans 15 residues. The germline gives CDR1 MNHNY, CDR2 SVGAGI (reference sequence). The V end lost 8 bases, the J end lost 0 bases, and 14 bases lay between the germline ends. The CDR3 loop reads CASLNRANSYNEQFF. For the CDR3, the DNA is TGTGCCAGCCTGAACCGAGCGAACTCCTACAATGAGCAGTTCTTC.